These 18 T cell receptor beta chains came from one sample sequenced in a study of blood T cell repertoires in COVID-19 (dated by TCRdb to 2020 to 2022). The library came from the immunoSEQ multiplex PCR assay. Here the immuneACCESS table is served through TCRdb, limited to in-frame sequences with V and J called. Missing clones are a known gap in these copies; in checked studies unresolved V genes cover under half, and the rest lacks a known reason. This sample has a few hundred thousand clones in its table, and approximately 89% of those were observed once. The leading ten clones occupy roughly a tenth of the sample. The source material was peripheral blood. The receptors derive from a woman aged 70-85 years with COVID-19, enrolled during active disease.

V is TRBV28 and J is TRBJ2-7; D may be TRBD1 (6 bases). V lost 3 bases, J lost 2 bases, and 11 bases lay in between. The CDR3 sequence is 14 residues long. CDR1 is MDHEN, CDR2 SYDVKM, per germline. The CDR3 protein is CASSFLTGPYEQYF. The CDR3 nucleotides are TGTGCCAGCAGTTTTCTGACAGGCCCCTACGAGCAGTACTTC.

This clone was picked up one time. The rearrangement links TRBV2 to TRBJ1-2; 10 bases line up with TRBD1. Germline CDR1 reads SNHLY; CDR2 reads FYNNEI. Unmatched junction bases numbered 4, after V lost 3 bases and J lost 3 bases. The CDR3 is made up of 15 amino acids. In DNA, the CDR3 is TGTGCCAGCAGTGAGGGACAGGGGTTCCACTATGGCTACACCTTC. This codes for CASSEGQGFHYGYTF.

CDR3 loop: CASSSGTGEIYGYTF. CDR3 in DNA: TGCGCCAGCAGCTCCGGGACAGGGGAGATCTATGGCTACACCTTC. J is TRBJ1-2 and V is TRBV5-1; 10 nucleotides line up with TRBD1. J was trimmed by 4 bases and V by 3 bases; bases with no gene match: 6. Germline assignment: CDR1 SGHRS and CDR2 YFSETQ. The CDR3 is 15 residues long.

CDR3 in amino acids: CASSISRAYEQYF. The CDR3 nucleotides are TGTGCCAGTAGTATAAGTCGGGCCTACGAGCAGTACTTC. The V gene is TRBV19, the J gene TRBJ2-7; D uncertain. CDR3 size: 13 residues. Per the germline V gene, CDR1 is LNHDA and CDR2 is SQIVND (reference sequence). V gave up 2 bases and J gave up 2 bases, with 7 bases separating them.

CDR3 loop: CASSPLPLNYGYTF. The CDR3 nucleotides read TGTGCCAGCAGCCCTCTCCCCCTTAACTATGGCTACACCTTC. V is TRBV7-2 and J is TRBJ1-2; unclear D gene. Germline assignment: CDR1 SGHTA and CDR2 FQGNSA. This CDR3 has 14 residues. V was clipped by 5 bases and J by 1 base, with 11 bases between them.

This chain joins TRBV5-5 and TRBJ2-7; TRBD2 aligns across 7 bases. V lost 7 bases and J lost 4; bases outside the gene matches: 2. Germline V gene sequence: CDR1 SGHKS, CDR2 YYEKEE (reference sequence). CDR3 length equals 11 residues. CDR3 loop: CASRGEYEQYF. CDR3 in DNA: TGTGCCAGCCGGGGGGAGTACGAGCAGTACTTC.

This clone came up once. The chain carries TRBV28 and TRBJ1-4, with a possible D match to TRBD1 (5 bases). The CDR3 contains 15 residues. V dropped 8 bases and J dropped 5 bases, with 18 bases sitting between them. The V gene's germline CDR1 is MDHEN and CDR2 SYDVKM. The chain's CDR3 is CASLGGSGNNEKLFF. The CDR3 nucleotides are TGTGCCAGCTTAGGCGGCTCAGGGAACAATGAAAAACTGTTTTTT.

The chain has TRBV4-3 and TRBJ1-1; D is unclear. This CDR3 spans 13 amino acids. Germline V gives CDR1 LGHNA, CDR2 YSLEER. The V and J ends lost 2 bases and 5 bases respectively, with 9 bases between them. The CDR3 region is CASSQRPRTEAFF. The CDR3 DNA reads TGCGCCAGCAGCCAACGTCCTCGGACTGAAGCTTTCTTT.

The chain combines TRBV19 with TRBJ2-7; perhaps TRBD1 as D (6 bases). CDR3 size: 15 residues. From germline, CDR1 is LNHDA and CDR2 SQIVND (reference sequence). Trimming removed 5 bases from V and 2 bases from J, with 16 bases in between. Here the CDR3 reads CASSFREQGTYEQYF. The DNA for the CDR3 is TGTGCCAGTAGTTTTAGGGAGCAGGGGACCTACGAGCAGTACTTC.

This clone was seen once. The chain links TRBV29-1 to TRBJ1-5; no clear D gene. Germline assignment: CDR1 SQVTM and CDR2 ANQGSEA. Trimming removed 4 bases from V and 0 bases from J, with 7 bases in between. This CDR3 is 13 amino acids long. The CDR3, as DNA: TGCAGCGTTGCAGGAGGTAGCAATCAGCCCCAGCATTTT. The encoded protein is CSVAGGSNQPQHF.

CDR3 protein: CSANRVGEQYF. For the CDR3, the DNA is TGCAGTGCTAACAGGGTTGGCGAGCAGTACTTC. The rearrangement joins TRBV20-1 to TRBJ2-7; D is perhaps TRBD1 (6 bases). Germline V lookup: CDR1 DFQATT, CDR2 SNEGSKA (reference sequence). This CDR3 is built from 11 residues. Deletions cut 4 bases from V and 6 bases from J, with 10 bases between.

The CDR3: CASSRQGDYSGNTIYF. CDR3 DNA sequence: TGTGCCAGCAGTCGACAGGGGGATTACTCTGGAAACACCATATATTTT. V usage is TRBV6-6 and J usage is TRBJ1-3, with 9 nucleotides matching TRBD1. CDR3 length: 16 residues. The V gene's germline CDR1 is MNHNY and CDR2 SVGAGI (reference sequence). V shed 5 bases and J 0 bases; nucleotides not matched to a gene: 5.

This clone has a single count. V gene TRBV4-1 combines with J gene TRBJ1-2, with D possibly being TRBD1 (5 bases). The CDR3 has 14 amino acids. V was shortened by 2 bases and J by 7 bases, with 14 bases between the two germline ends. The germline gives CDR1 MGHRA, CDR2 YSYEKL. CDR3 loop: CASSQTPGGSGYTF. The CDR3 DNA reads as TGCGCCAGCAGCCAAACGCCGGGGGGAAGTGGCTACACCTTC.

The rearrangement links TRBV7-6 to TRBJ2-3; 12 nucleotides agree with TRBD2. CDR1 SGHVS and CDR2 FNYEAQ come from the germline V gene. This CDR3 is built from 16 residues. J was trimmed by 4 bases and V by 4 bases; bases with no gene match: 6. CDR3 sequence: CASSYRTSGVSDTQYF. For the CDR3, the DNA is TGTGCCAGCAGCTACAGGACTAGCGGGGTGTCAGATACGCAGTATTTT. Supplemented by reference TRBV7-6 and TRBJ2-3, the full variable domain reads GAGVSQSPRYKVTKRGQDVALRCDPISGHVSLYWYRQALGQGPEFLTYFNYEAQQDKSGLPNDRFSAERPEGSISTLTIQRTEQRDSAMYRCASSYRTSGVSDTQYFGPGTRLTVL.

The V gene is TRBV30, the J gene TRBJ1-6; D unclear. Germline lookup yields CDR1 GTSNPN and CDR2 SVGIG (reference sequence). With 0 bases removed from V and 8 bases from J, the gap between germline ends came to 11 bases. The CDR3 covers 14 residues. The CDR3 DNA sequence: TGTGCCTGGAGTGTACCCCAACGAGATTCACCCCTCCACTTT. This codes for CAWSVPQRDSPLHF.

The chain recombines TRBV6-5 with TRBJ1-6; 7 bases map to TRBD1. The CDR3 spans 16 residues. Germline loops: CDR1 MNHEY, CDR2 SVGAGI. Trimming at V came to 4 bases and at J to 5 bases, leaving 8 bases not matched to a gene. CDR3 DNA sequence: TGTGCCAGCAGTTCTAACGACAGGGTTCATAATTCACCCCTCCACTTT. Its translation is CASSSNDRVHNSPLHF.

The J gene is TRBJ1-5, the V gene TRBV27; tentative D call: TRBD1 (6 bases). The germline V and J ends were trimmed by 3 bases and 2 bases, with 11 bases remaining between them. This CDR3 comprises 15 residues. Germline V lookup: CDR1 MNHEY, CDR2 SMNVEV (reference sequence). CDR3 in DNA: TGTGCCAGCAGTTTCGGCAGGGGAGGCAATCAGCCCCAGCATTTT. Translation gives CASSFGRGGNQPQHF.

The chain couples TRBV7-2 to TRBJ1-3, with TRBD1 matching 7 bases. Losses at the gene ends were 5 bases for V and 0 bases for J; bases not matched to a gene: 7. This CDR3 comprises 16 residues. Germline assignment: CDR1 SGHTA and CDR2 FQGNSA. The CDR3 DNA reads TGTGCCAGCAGCGGAGGGGGCACCACCTCTGGAAACACCATATATTTT. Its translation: CASSGGGTTSGNTIYF.